The rows below give T cell receptor beta chains drawn from one sample of a study of cytomegalovirus exposure and HLA in healthy donors. Sequencing was performed with immunoSEQ multiplex PCR; in TCRdb, only in-frame clones are kept and a portion is missing. The sample table includes tens of thousands of clones. Material: PBMCs. The receptors originated from a woman aged 25 to 45 in good health and CMV-seronegative. CDR3s include the opening cysteine and the closing phenylalanine or tryptophan. Each record gives: D gene, V gene, J gene, CDR3 protein, CDR3 DNA. A D gene is named only where the DNA matches it firmly.

d_gene: TRBD2; v_gene: TRBV6-6; j_gene: TRBJ2-7; CDR3aa: CASREREGSYEQYF; CDR3nt: TGTGCCAGCAGAGAGCGGGAGGGTTCCTACGAGCAGTACTTC
d_gene: TRBD2; v_gene: TRBV6-5; j_gene: TRBJ2-7; CDR3aa: CASGAGGPYEQYF; CDR3nt: TGTGCCAGCGGAGCGGGAGGGCCTTACGAGCAGTACTTC
d_gene: TRBD1; v_gene: TRBV10-1; j_gene: TRBJ2-7; CDR3aa: CASSDHLTGHLRGEQYF; CDR3nt: TGCGCCAGCAGTGACCACCTGACAGGGCACTTACGCGGCGAGCAGTACTTC
d_gene: TRBD1; v_gene: TRBV11-2; j_gene: TRBJ2-7; CDR3aa: CASSGDRYEQYF; CDR3nt: TGTGCCAGCAGCGGGGACAGATACGAGCAGTACTTC
d_gene: .; v_gene: TRBV2; j_gene: TRBJ1-1; CDR3aa: CAGLQVAEAFF; CDR3nt: TGTGCCGGGCTCCAGGTGGCTGAAGCTTTCTTT
d_gene: .; v_gene: TRBV18; j_gene: TRBJ1-1; CDR3aa: CASSPDWRRMTEAFF; CDR3nt: TGTGCCAGCTCACCAGACTGGAGGCGGATGACTGAAGCTTTCTTT
d_gene: TRBD2; v_gene: TRBV5-1; j_gene: TRBJ2-7; CDR3aa: CASSLLLAVPYEQYF; CDR3nt: TGCGCCAGCAGCTTGCTCCTAGCGGTGCCCTACGAGCAGTACTTC
d_gene: TRBD2; v_gene: TRBV4-1; j_gene: TRBJ2-1; CDR3aa: CASSQALAGVQFF; CDR3nt: TGCGCCAGCAGCCAAGCTCTAGCGGGAGTTCAGTTCTTC
d_gene: TRBD2; v_gene: TRBV6-5; j_gene: TRBJ2-3; CDR3aa: CASSLLAGTSTDTQYF; CDR3nt: TGTGCCAGCAGTTTACTAGCGGGGACTAGCACAGATACGCAGTATTTT
d_gene: TRBD2; v_gene: TRBV29-1; j_gene: TRBJ2-1; CDR3aa: CSGGLAGKPQFF; CDR3nt: TGCAGCGGAGGACTAGCAGGAAAACCCCAGTTCTTC
d_gene: .; v_gene: TRBV6-1; j_gene: TRBJ2-7; CDR3aa: CASSEGKEFHEQYF; CDR3nt: TGTGCCAGCAGTGAAGGAAAAGAGTTCCACGAGCAGTACTTC